The present T cell receptor (beta chain) was sequenced within a study of early stage breast cancer tumors. General study points: Blood repertoires resembled normal breast more than tumor.

Note on this clone: Antigen specificity is unknown.

Germline CDR1 is MGHRA and CDR2 is YSYEKL. V shed 4 bases and J shed 4 bases, with 16 bases lying between them. This CDR3 contains 15 residues. Assay used: immunoSEQ multiplex PCR; TCRdb lists only in-frame clones, some missing. The data show about 72,000 clones, approximately 79% seen once. The sample was blood. The chain carries TRBV4-1 and TRBJ1-2, with no clear D. This sequence originates from a person in their 60s with breast cancer. CDR3 amino acids: CASSPGRNNPYGYTF. The CDR3 bases are TGCGCCAGCAGCCCGGGAAGGAACAACCCCTATGGCTACACCTTC.